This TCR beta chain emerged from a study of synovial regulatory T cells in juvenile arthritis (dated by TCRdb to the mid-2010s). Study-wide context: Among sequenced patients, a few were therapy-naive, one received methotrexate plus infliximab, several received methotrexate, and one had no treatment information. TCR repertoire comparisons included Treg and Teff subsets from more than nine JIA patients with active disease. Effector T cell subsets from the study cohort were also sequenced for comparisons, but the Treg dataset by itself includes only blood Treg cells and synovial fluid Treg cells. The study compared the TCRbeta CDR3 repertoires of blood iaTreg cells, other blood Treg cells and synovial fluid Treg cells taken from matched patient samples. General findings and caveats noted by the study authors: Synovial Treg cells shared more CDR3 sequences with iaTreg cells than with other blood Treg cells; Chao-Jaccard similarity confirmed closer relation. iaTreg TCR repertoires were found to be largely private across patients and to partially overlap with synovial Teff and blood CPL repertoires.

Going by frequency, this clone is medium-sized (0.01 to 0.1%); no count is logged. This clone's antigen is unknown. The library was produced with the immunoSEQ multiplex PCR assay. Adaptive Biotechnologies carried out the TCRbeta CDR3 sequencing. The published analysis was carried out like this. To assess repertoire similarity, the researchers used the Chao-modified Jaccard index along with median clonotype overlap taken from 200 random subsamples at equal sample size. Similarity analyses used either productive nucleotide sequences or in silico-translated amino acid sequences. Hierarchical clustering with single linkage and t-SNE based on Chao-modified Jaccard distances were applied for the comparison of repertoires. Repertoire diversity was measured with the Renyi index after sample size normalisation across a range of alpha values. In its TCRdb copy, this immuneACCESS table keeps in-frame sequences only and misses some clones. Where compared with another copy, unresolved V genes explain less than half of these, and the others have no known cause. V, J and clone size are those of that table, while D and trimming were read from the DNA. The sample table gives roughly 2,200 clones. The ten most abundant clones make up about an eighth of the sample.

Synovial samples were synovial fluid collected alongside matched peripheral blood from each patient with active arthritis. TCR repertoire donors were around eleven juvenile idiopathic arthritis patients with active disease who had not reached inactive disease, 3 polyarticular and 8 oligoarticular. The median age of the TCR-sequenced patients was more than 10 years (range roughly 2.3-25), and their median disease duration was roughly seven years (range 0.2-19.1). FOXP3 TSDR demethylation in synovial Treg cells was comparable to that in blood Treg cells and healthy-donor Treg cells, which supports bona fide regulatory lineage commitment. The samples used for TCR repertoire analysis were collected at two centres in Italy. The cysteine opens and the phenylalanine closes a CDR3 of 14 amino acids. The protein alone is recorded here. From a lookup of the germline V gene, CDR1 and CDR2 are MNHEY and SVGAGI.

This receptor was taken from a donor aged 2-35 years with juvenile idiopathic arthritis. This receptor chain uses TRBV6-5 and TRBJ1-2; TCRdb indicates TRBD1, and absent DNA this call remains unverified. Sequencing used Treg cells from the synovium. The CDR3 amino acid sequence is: CASSRKGADYGYTF.